This T cell receptor beta chain was sequenced for a study of cytomegalovirus exposure and HLA in healthy donors. Findings and limits, study-wide: TCR clusters originating in the first cohort tended to co-occur in the 110 or so validation repertoires, according to a later analysis. Reports credit the classifier with highly specific, highly sensitive diagnosis of cytomegalovirus status. 164 TCR beta chains were listed as cytomegalovirus-associated. Specificity of three CMV-associated chains for CMV antigens was verified in vitro.

The CDR3 is made up of 16 amino acids. Germline CDR1 and CDR2: SGHDT and YYEEEE. The V gene end was trimmed by 6 bases and the J gene end by 4 bases; junction bases not matched to a gene: 9. Repertoires were generated with immunoSEQ multiplex PCR, while TCRdb's copy carries only in-frame clones and drops some. The sample includes over 110,000 clones, 70% to 90% of them seen just once. Details on this clone: Its antigen remains unidentified.

The receptor was derived from a man aged 18 to 35 in good health and CMV-seropositive. Sequencing input: PBMCs. The gene calls are TRBV5-6 and TRBJ2-5; 13 nucleotides align to TRBD2. CDR3 loop: CASTTSGRAGGETQYF. The CDR3 nucleotides read TGTGCCAGCACCACTAGCGGGAGGGCCGGGGGAGAGACCCAGTACTTC. The variable domain in full, completed from reference TRBV5-6 and TRBJ2-5, reads DAGVTQSPTHLIKTRGQQVTLRCSPKSGHDTVSWYQQALGQGPQFIFQYYEEEERQRGNFPDRFSGHQFPNYSSELNVNALLLGDSALYLCASTTSGRAGGETQYFGPGTRLLVL.